The entry below gives a single TCR beta chain sequence along with its context. The data derive from a study of shared clonotypes between healthy human individuals. The assay was immunoSEQ multiplex PCR, and TCRdb's table has in-frame clones only and misses some. The table has a few million clones, over 85% seen once. V was clipped by 0 bases and J by 5 bases, with 18 bases between them. Germline CDR1 SGHRS, CDR2 YFSETQ. This CDR3 comprises 16 residues. The sample comprised naive CD4+ T cells from PBMCs. The subset denotes: CD45RA+ positively selected. The clonotype originates from a man younger than 35 in good health. Some clones in this sample may be carry-over from other donors' samples. The chain carries TRBV5-1 and TRBJ2-7; a weak D match, TRBD2 (6 bases). CDR3: CASSLVPGSPKNEQYF. For the CDR3, the DNA is TGCGCCAGCAGCTTGGTTCCCGGGAGCCCGAAGAACGAGCAGTACTTC.